The 3 T cell receptor beta chains below all came from one sample that was sequenced in a study of T cells after yellow fever vaccination. TCRdb processed the 5' RACE reads anew with MiXCR; each CDR3 protein has one entry. In the table there are hundreds of thousands of distinct CDR3 sequences, approximately 3.9% of which are singletons. Here the sequenced sample was PBMCs, taken on the day of the yellow fever booster vaccination. The receptor set was obtained from a man aged 18 to 29 who received the YFV17D yellow fever vaccine.

There are many counts of this clonotype. The chain uses TRBV7-2 and TRBJ2-1; possible D gene TRBD1, 6 bases. The CDR3 runs to 13 residues. Looked up from germline, CDR1 is SGHTA and CDR2 is FQGNSA. The ends were cut back, 6 bases at V and 4 bases at J, with 10 bases in the middle. The CDR3: CASREDSYNEQFF. DNA of the CDR3: TGTGCCAGCAGGGAGGACAGTTACAATGAGCAGTTCTTC.

This chain joins TRBV18 and TRBJ2-7; D may be TRBD1 or TRBD2 (5 bases each). In germline, CDR1 is KGHSH, CDR2 LQKENI. The CDR3 covers 15 residues. Trimming shortened V by 0 bases and J by 0 bases, and 9 bases separated the two germline ends. As DNA, the CDR3 is TGTGCCAGCTCACCACCGGTCGGGGCCTCCTACGAGCAGTACTTC. Translated, it gives CASSPPVGASYEQYF.

The rearrangement joins TRBV15 to TRBJ2-2; D might be TRBD1 (6 bases). The length of the CDR3 is 14 residues. The germline V gene has CDR1 LNHNV and CDR2 YYDKDF (reference sequence). Deletions cut 6 bases from V and 6 bases from J, with 14 bases between. Written as DNA, the CDR3 is TGTGCCACCAGTATAAACAGGGCCTCCGGGGAGCTGTTTTTT. Its translation is CATSINRASGELFF.